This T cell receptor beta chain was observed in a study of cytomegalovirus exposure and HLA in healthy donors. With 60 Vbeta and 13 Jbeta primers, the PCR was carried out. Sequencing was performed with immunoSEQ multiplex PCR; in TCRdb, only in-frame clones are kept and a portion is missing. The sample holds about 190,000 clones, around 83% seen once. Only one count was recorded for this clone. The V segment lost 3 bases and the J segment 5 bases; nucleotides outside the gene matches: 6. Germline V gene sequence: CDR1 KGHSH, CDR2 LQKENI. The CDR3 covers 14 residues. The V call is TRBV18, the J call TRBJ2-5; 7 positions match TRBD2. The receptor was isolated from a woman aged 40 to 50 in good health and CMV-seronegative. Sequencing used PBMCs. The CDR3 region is CASSPTSSGETQYF. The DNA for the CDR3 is TGTGCCAGCTCACCGACTAGCTCAGGGGAGACCCAGTACTTC.